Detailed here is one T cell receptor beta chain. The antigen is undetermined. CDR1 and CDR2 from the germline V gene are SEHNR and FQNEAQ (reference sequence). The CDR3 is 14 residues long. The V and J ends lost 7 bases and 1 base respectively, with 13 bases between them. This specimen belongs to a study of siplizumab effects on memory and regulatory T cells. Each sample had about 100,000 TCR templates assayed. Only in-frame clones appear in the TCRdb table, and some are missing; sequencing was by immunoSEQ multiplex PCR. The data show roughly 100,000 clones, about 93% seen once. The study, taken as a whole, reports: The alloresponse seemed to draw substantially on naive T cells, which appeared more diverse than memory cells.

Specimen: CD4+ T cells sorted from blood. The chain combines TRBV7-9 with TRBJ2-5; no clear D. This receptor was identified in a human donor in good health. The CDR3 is CASTPQEPQETQYF. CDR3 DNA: TGTGCCAGCACCCCCCAGGAGCCCCAAGAGACCCAGTACTTC.